The 29 T cell receptor beta chains presented below share a single source sample, sequenced in a study of T cells in Graves' hyperthyroidism and ophthalmopathy. Amplified regions were TCR beta CDR3 sequences from RNA transcripts. The TCR CDR3 was amplified in a first-round RT-PCR using the HTBI primer set. Using its own MiXCR run on the multiplex PCR reads, TCRdb lists one record per CDR3 protein. The sample yields over 700,000 distinct CDR3 sequences, around 39% seen once. Sequencing input: blood. The origin of the receptors is a man younger than 35 with Graves' hyperthyroidism.

This clonotype was counted only a few times. The rearrangement joins TRBV9 to TRBJ2-5; TRBD1 agrees at 7 bases. Looked up from germline, CDR1 is SGDLS and CDR2 is YYNGEE. The CDR3 length is 15 residues. V lost 0 bases to trimming and J lost 1 base; unmatched junction nucleotides: 3. The CDR3 loop reads CASSVDGQAQETQYF. The CDR3 coding sequence is TGTGCCAGCAGCGTAGATGGACAGGCCCAAGAGACCCAGTACTTC.

For this clonotype: Since a much larger clone is just one base distant, this may be a read error. The V gene is TRBV9, the J gene TRBJ1-1, with D possibly TRBD1 on 6 matching bases. Germline V gene data show CDR1 as SGDLS and CDR2 as YYNGEE. Trimming cost V 0 bases and J 4 bases, with 10 bases left between them. CDR3 length: 14 amino acids. The CDR3 region has the DNA TGTGCCAGCAGCGTAGCTTCAGGGGTCACTGAAGCTTTCTTT. Encoded protein: CASSVASGVTEAFF.

This chain links TRBV7-2 with TRBJ1-3; no definite D call. The CDR3 is made up of 13 amino acids. Germline lookup yields CDR1 SGHTA and CDR2 FQGNSA. Trimming cost V 2 bases and J 6 bases, with 8 bases left between them. The CDR3 nucleotides read TGTGCCAGCAGCTTACAGGAGCAAAACACCATATATTTT. Encoded protein: CASSLQEQNTIYF.

This clonotype came up once. V gene TRBV5-1 combines with J gene TRBJ2-5; 9 bases line up with TRBD1. The V gene's germline CDR1 is SGHRS and CDR2 YFSETQ. The trim removed 4 bases at V and 6 bases at J, leaving 4 bases unmatched. This CDR3 has 13 amino acids. The DNA of the CDR3 is TGCGCCAGCAGCCTGGGGACAGGGAAGACCCAGTACTTC. It codes for CASSLGTGKTQYF.

This clonotype was seen a few times. The chain carries TRBV19 and TRBJ2-7; D may be TRBD2 (6 bases). CDR1 and CDR2 from the germline V gene are LNHDA and SQIVND (reference sequence). The V end lost 5 bases, the J end lost 7 bases, and 15 bases lay between the germline ends. CDR3 length: 13 residues. DNA of the CDR3: TGTGCCAGTAGTGCGGGGACCCCGGGGGAGCAGTACTTC. Translation gives CASSAGTPGEQYF.

This sequence joins TRBV7-9 and TRBJ2-5; possible D gene TRBD2, 5 bases. This CDR3 spans 13 amino acids. Trimming left V 5 bases short and J 3 bases short, with 10 bases between. In germline, CDR1 is SEHNR, CDR2 FQNEAQ (reference sequence). The CDR3 region is CASSTGEEETQYF. The CDR3 coding sequence is TGTGCCAGCAGCACCGGGGAAGAAGAGACCCAGTACTTC.

This clonotype was observed a few times. J is TRBJ1-5 and V is TRBV4-1; unclear D gene. CDR3 size: 16 residues. V was pared by 0 bases and J by 1 base, with 10 bases between. Germline-derived CDR1 and CDR2 are MGHRA and YSYEKL. The CDR3 DNA reads as TGCGCCAGCAGCCAAGATGCAGGCCTCAGCAATCAGCCCCAGCATTTT. This gives the protein CASSQDAGLSNQPQHF.

This clonotype appeared a few times. This chain uses TRBV14 with TRBJ2-5; tentative D call: TRBD2 (6 bases). The CDR3 contains 15 residues. Germline CDR1 is SGHDN and CDR2 is FVKESK. Trimming removed 2 bases from V and 1 base from J, with 11 bases in between. Here the CDR3 DNA reads TGTGCCAGCAGCCAATGGGACTCCTTCCAAGAGACCCAGTACTTC. Its protein is CASSQWDSFQETQYF.

This clonotype was seen only a few times. The J gene is TRBJ1-5, the V gene TRBV20-1; D is unclear. From germline, CDR1 is DFQATT and CDR2 SNEGSKA (reference sequence). CDR3 length: 16 amino acids. The V end lost 2 bases, the J end lost 2 bases, and 16 bases lay between the germline ends. The CDR3: CSARSAREPGNQPQHF. CDR3 DNA: TGCAGTGCTAGATCGGCCCGGGAGCCTGGCAATCAGCCCCAGCATTTT.

V and J are TRBV5-1 and TRBJ1-4; 7 bases are a match to TRBD1. Germline trimming cut 4 bases from V and 5 bases from J; bases unmatched to any gene: 8. Germline V lookup: CDR1 SGHRS, CDR2 YFSETQ. The CDR3 is made up of 15 amino acids. The CDR3 coding sequence is TGCGCCAGCAGCCGCTGGGACAGCCTAAATGAAAAACTGTTTTTT. Residues: CASSRWDSLNEKLFF.

A note on this clonotype: It may be a read error: a sequence one base away is much more abundant. The J gene is TRBJ1-5, the V gene TRBV2; TRBD1 matches 8 bases. The CDR3 has 13 amino acids. J lost 7 bases, V lost 5 bases, and 4 bases had no gene match. The germline V gene encodes CDR1 SNHLY and CDR2 FYNNEI. The CDR3 region is CASSHTGGQPQHF. CDR3 sequence (DNA): TGTGCCAGCAGTCACACAGGGGGACAGCCCCAGCATTTT. Full variable domain (remainder filled in from reference TRBV2 and TRBJ1-5): EPEVTQTPSHQVTQMGQEVILRCVPISNHLYFYWYRQILGQKVEFLVSFYNNEISEKSEIFDDQFSVERPDGSNFTLKIRSTKLEDSAMYFCASSHTGGQPQHFGDGTRLSIL.

The V gene is TRBV12-3 or TRBV12-4, the J gene TRBJ1-1; the match to TRBD1 covers 7 bases. V was pared by 4 bases and J by 0 bases, with 2 bases of the junction left unmatched. This CDR3 contains 14 residues. The CDR3 protein is CASSWGTVNTEAFF. Written as DNA, the CDR3 is TGTGCCAGCAGTTGGGGGACAGTGAACACTGAAGCTTTCTTT.

This clonotype was counted only a few times. The CDR3 reads CSARRGSGELFF. In nucleotides, the CDR3 is TGCAGTGCTAGGCGGGGTTCCGGGGAGCTGTTTTTT. The chain employs TRBV20-1 and TRBJ2-2, with D maybe TRBD2 (6 bases). There are 12 residues in the CDR3. The germline V gene encodes CDR1 DFQATT and CDR2 SNEGSKA (reference sequence). Trimming removed 3 bases at V and 6 bases at J, with 8 bases between.

This clonotype was found many times. The gene calls are TRBV19 and TRBJ1-1; D call uncertain. The germline gives CDR1 LNHDA, CDR2 SQIVND (reference sequence). The CDR3 is made up of 13 amino acids. V lost 7 bases and J 6 bases, leaving 15 bases between the germline ends. The CDR3: CASIKLGGAEAFF. The CDR3 bases are TGTGCCAGTATCAAGCTGGGTGGCGCTGAAGCTTTCTTT.

The chain employs TRBV7-2 and TRBJ2-7; the D gene is possibly TRBD1 (8 bases). CDR1 SGHTA and CDR2 FQGNSA come from the germline V gene. V was trimmed by 1 base and J by 3 bases, leaving 19 bases between them. The CDR3 totals 17 residues. In DNA form, the CDR3 reads TGTGCCAGCAGCTTAGACGGGGGGAGGACAGGGAGCTACGAGCAGTACTTC. It codes for CASSLDGGRTGSYEQYF. The variable domain in full, completed from reference TRBV7-2 and TRBJ2-7, reads GAGVSQSPSNKVTEKGKDVELRCDPISGHTALYWYRQSLGQGLEFLIYFQGNSAPDKSGLPSDRFSAERTGGSVSTLTIQRTQQEDSAVYLCASSLDGGRTGSYEQYFGPGTRLTVT.

This clonotype showed up many times. This chain uses TRBV29-1 with TRBJ1-2; 9 bases agree with TRBD1. Germline assignment: CDR1 SQVTM and CDR2 ANQGSEA. The V gene end was trimmed by 6 bases and the J gene end by 2 bases; junction bases not matched to a gene: 4. CDR3 length: 13 residues. The CDR3 bases are TGCAGCGTCCGGGACAGGGCGAACTATGGCTACACCTTC. Translated, it gives CSVRDRANYGYTF.

This sequence joins TRBV9 and TRBJ1-1; 7 bases agree with TRBD1. This CDR3 spans 16 amino acids. V lost 3 bases, J lost 4 bases, and 12 bases stayed unmatched. The germline gives CDR1 SGDLS, CDR2 YYNGEE. The CDR3 nucleotides are TGTGCCAGCAGCGAGGGGGGCCCGACAGGGAGCACTGAAGCTTTCTTT. Its protein product is CASSEGGPTGSTEAFF.

The V gene is TRBV14, the J gene TRBJ1-3; D ambiguous. CDR1 SGHDN and CDR2 FVKESK come from the germline V gene. Trimming left V 0 bases short and J 1 base short, with 16 bases between. The CDR3 has 18 amino acids. The CDR3 reads CASSQDISRTVSGNTIYF. Written as DNA, the CDR3 is TGTGCCAGCAGCCAAGATATATCGAGAACCGTATCTGGAAACACCATATATTTT.

This clonotype was counted ten times or more. This chain uses TRBV2 with TRBJ2-5; D ambiguous. V dropped 8 bases and J dropped 3 bases, with 13 bases sitting between them. This CDR3 spans 13 amino acids. From germline, CDR1 is SNHLY and CDR2 FYNNEI. The CDR3 DNA follows: TGTGCCAGCCGTTACCCGACCGAAGAGACCCAGTACTTC. Its translation is CASRYPTEETQYF.

This clonotype showed up many times. This sequence joins TRBV29-1 and TRBJ2-5; D gene ambiguous. Germline-derived CDR1 and CDR2 are SQVTM and ANQGSEA. This CDR3 contains 13 residues. The V gene lost 4 bases and the J gene lost 8 bases, with 17 bases spanning the gap. As DNA, the CDR3 is TGCAGCGTTGCGGCAGGCGCCGGAGAAACCCAGTACTTC. Translating it yields CSVAAGAGETQYF.

On this clonotype: This may stem from a read error, because a much larger clone lies one nucleotide away. The gene calls are TRBV5-5 and TRBJ1-6; 7 bases are a match to TRBD1. This CDR3 spans 14 amino acids. In germline, CDR1 is SGHKS, CDR2 YYEKEE (reference sequence). The ends lost 4 bases at V and 6 bases at J; junction bases unmatched: 4. The DNA for the CDR3 is TGTGCCAGCAGCGGGGACAGCCTTAATTCACCCCTCCACTTT. This gives the protein CASSGDSLNSPLHF.

The J gene is TRBJ2-7, the V gene TRBV29-1; possible D gene TRBD2, 6 bases. The CDR3 runs to 14 residues. Trimming took off 4 bases at V and 0 bases at J, with 13 bases between the two ends. The germline V gene encodes CDR1 SQVTM and CDR2 ANQGSEA. Here the CDR3 DNA reads TGCAGCGTTGGGAGGGAAACCGTCTCCTACGAGCAGTACTTC. Its translation: CSVGRETVSYEQYF.

This clonotype appeared a few times. The chain uses TRBV20-1 and TRBJ1-1; 8 positions agree with TRBD1. Germline values: CDR1 DFQATT, CDR2 SNEGSKA (reference sequence). With V trimmed by 3 bases and J by 4 bases, 10 bases remained unmatched. CDR3 length equals 15 residues. The CDR3 spells CSARGLTGDRTEAFF. CDR3 nucleotide sequence: TGCAGTGCTAGGGGCCTGACAGGGGATCGCACTGAAGCTTTCTTT.

The genes are TRBV11-3 and TRBJ2-7; no firm D call. Trimming removed 4 bases from V and 1 base from J, with 5 bases in between. CDR1 SGHNT and CDR2 YENEEA come from the germline V gene. The CDR3 contains 12 residues. The DNA for the CDR3 is TGTGCCAGCAGCTACTGGTCCTACGAGCAGTACTTC. Translated: CASSYWSYEQYF.

V usage is TRBV19 and J usage is TRBJ1-1, with 7 bases lining up with TRBD1. Unmatched junction bases numbered 10, after V lost 4 bases and J lost 5 bases. Per germline, CDR1 LNHDA and CDR2 SQIVND (reference sequence). The CDR3 covers 15 residues. In nucleotides, the CDR3 is TGTGCCAGTAGTACTTACGACAGGGCCGGGACTGAAGCTTTCTTT. Its protein product is CASSTYDRAGTEAFF.

This clonotype was seen at least ten times. The chain combines TRBV5-1 with TRBJ1-2; D unclear. V shed 0 bases and J shed 8 bases, with 11 bases lying between them. The germline V gene encodes CDR1 SGHRS and CDR2 YFSETQ. The CDR3 consists of 13 residues. The CDR3 loop reads CASSLERNEGYTF. In nucleotides, the CDR3 is TGCGCCAGCAGCTTGGAACGGAACGAGGGCTACACCTTC.

The sample holds a few counts of this clonotype. The chain is built from TRBV11-2 and TRBJ1-1; a weak D match, TRBD1 (5 bases). Trimming took 0 bases from V and 1 from J, leaving 9 bases between them. CDR1 and CDR2 (germline): SGHAT, FQNNGV. The CDR3 sequence is 15 residues long. The CDR3 nucleotides are TGTGCCAGCAGCTTAGATCTCGGGGGGAACACTGAAGCTTTCTTT. Protein: CASSLDLGGNTEAFF.

Points on this clonotype: A clone one base away is much larger, so this may be a read error. The chain joins TRBV10-3 to TRBJ1-6; D gene uncertain. CDR3 length: 13 residues. CDR1 ENHRY and CDR2 SYGVKD come from the germline V gene. Trimming pared 3 bases from V and 10 bases from J, leaving 10 bases between. The CDR3 DNA reads as TGTGCCATCAGTGAAGTCAACGCCTCACCCCTCCACTTT. Translated, it gives CAISEVNASPLHF.

This clonotype was seen only a few times. The V and J genes are TRBV2 and TRBJ2-5; a weak D match, TRBD2 (7 bases). In germline, CDR1 is SNHLY, CDR2 FYNNEI. This CDR3 has 13 amino acids. V gave up 9 bases and J gave up 5 bases, with 16 bases separating them. CDR3: CARGGPAGETQYF. The CDR3 region has the DNA TGTGCCAGGGGGGGGCCCGCAGGGGAGACCCAGTACTTC.